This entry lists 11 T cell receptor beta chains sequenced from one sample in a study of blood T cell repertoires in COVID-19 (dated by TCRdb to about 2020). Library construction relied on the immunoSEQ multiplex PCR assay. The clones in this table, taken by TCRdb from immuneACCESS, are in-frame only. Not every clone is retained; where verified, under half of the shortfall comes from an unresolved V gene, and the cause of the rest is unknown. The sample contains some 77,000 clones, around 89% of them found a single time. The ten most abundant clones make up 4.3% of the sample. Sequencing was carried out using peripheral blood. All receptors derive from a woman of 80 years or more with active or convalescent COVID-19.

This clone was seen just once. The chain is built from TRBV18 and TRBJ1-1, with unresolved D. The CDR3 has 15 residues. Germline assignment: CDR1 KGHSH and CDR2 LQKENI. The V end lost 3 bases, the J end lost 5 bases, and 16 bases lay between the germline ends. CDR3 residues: CASSPERAALTEAFF. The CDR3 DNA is TGTGCCAGCTCACCCGAGAGAGCAGCGTTGACTGAAGCTTTCTTT. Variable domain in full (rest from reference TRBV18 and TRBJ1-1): NAGVMQNPRHLVRRRGQEARLRCSPMKGHSHVYWYRQLPEEGLKFMVYLQKENIIDESGMPKERFSAEFPKEGPSILRIQQVVRGDSAAYFCASSPERAALTEAFFGQGTRLTVV.

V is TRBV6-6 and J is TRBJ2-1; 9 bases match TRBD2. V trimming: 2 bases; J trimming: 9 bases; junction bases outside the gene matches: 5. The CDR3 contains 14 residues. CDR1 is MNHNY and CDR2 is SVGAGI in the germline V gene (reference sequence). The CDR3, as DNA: TGTGCCAGCAGTTACGCTAGCGGGATTATTGAGCAGTTCTTC. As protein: CASSYASGIIEQFF.

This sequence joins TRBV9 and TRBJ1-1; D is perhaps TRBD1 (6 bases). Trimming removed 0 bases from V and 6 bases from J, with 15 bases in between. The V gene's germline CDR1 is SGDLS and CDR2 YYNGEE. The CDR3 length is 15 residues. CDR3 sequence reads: CASSVALTGGPEAFF. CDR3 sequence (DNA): TGTGCCAGCAGCGTAGCCCTCACCGGGGGGCCTGAAGCTTTCTTT. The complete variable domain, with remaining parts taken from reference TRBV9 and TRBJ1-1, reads DSGVTQTPKHLITATGQRVTLRCSPRSGDLSVYWYQQSLDQGLQFLIQYYNGEERAKGNILERFSAQQFPDLHSELNLSSLELGDSALYFCASSVALTGGPEAFFGQGTRLTVV.

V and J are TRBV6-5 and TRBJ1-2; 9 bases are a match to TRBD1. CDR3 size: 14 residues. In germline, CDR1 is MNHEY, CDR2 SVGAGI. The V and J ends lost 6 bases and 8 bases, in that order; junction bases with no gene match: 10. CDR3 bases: TGTGCCAGCAGGATCGGGACAGGGATCTACGGCTACACCTTC. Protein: CASRIGTGIYGYTF.

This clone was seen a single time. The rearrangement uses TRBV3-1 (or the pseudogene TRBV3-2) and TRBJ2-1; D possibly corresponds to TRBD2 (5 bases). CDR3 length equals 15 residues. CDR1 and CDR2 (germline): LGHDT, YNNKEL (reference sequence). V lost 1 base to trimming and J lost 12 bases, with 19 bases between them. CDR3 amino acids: CASSQGLASVGSQFF. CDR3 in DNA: TGTGCCAGCAGCCAAGGGCTAGCATCGGTTGGTTCGCAGTTCTTC.

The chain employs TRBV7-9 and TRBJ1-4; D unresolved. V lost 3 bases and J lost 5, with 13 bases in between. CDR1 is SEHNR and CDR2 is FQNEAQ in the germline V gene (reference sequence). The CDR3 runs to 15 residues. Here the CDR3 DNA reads TGTGCCAGCAGCTTCGGTAGGACTGAAAATGAAAAACTGTTTTTT. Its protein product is CASSFGRTENEKLFF. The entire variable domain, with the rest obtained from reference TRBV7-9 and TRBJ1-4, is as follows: DTGVSQNPRHKITKRGQNVTFRCDPISEHNRLYWYRQTLGQGPEFLTYFQNEAQLEKSRLLSDRFSAERPKGSFSTLEIQRTEQGDSAMYLCASSFGRTENEKLFFGSGTQLSVL.

This CDR3 is CASTLSRGGDSPLHF. The CDR3, as DNA: TGTGCCAGCACCCTATCGCGCGGGGGAGATTCACCCCTCCACTTT. The chain carries TRBV6-6 and TRBJ1-6; tentative D call: TRBD1 (5 bases). The length of the CDR3 is 15 residues. The germline V and J ends were trimmed by 7 bases and 8 bases, with 18 bases remaining between them. Germline values: CDR1 MNHNY, CDR2 SVGAGI (reference sequence).

The CDR3 loop is CASSREAESYEQYF. CDR3 DNA sequence: TGTGCCAGCAGCCGGGAGGCAGAAAGTTACGAGCAGTACTTC. V usage is TRBV3-1 (or the pseudogene TRBV3-2) and J usage is TRBJ2-7; tentatively, D is TRBD2 (6 bases). The CDR3 is made up of 14 amino acids. The V gene lost 4 bases and the J gene lost 4 bases, with 14 bases spanning the gap. CDR1 LGHDT and CDR2 YNNKEL come from the germline V gene (reference sequence).

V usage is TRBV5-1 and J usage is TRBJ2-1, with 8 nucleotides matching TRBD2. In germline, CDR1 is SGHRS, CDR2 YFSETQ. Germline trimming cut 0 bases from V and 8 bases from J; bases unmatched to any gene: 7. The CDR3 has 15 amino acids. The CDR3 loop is CASSLETSGGDEQFF. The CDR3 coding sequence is TGCGCCAGCAGCTTGGAAACTAGCGGAGGCGATGAGCAGTTCTTC.

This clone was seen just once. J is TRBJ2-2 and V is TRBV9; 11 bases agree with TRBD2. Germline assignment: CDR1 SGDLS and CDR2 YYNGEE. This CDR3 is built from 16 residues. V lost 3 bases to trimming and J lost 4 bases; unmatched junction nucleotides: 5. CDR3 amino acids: CASSGVAGGGTGELFF. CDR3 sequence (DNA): TGTGCCAGCAGCGGAGTAGCGGGAGGGGGCACCGGGGAGCTGTTTTTT.

CDR3 sequence reads: CASNRQGNDGYTF. DNA of the CDR3: TGTGCCAGCAACCGACAGGGGAATGATGGCTACACCTTC. The chain employs TRBV9 and TRBJ1-2, with 8 bases that match TRBD1. CDR1 and CDR2 from the germline V gene are SGDLS and YYNGEE. There are 13 residues in the CDR3. V was clipped by 6 bases and J by 6 bases; unmatched bases: 7.